A single sample gave rise to the 12 T cell receptor beta chains below, sequenced in a study of blood T cells in healthy people across ages. Alongside a J-beta primer mix, a sample-barcoded 5' primer served in a second PCR lasting about 7 to 12 cycles. TCRdb reprocessed the 5' RACE reads with MiXCR, giving one entry per CDR3 protein. The sample lists 1,800,000 or so distinct CDR3 sequences; roughly two fifths were seen once. Sample: blood. Receptor source: a human donor in good health.

This clonotype was observed a handful of times. The chain has TRBV20-1 and TRBJ2-1, with 9 positions matching TRBD2. J lost 8 bases, V lost 2 bases, and 19 bases had no gene match. The CDR3 is 18 amino acids. The germline gives CDR1 DFQATT, CDR2 SNEGSKA (reference sequence). The CDR3 is CSARPNRGLAGGPDEQFF. Written as DNA, the CDR3 is TGCAGTGCTAGACCGAATCGGGGACTGGCGGGGGGGCCGGATGAGCAGTTCTTC.

The CDR3 protein is CASSLVVASVGSFF. The DNA of the CDR3 is TGTGCCAGCAGCTTAGTAGTAGCCAGCGTTGGTTCTTTCTTT. This sequence joins TRBV7-2 and TRBJ1-1; D call uncertain. This CDR3 contains 14 residues. Between the trimmed V and J ends, which lost 1 base and 12 bases, there was a span of 18 bases. Per germline, CDR1 SGHTA and CDR2 FQGNSA. The whole variable domain, remainder taken from reference TRBV7-2 and TRBJ1-1, is GAGVSQSPSNKVTEKGKDVELRCDPISGHTALYWYRQSLGQGLEFLIYFQGNSAPDKSGLPSDRFSAERTGGSVSTLTIQRTQQEDSAVYLCASSLVVASVGSFFGQGTRLTVV.

The chain combines TRBV6-1 with TRBJ1-2; TRBD1 matches at 9 bases. The CDR3 loop spans 17 amino acids. V shed 5 bases, J shed 2 bases, and the junction held 12 bases outside the gene matches. The germline gives CDR1 MNHNS, CDR2 SASEGT. The CDR3 nucleotides read TGTGCCAGCAGTCGCAGACCGGGACAGGGTTCGAACTATGGCTACACCTTC. It yields the protein CASSRRPGQGSNYGYTF.

This clonotype was counted between two and nine times. The V call is TRBV5-5, the J call TRBJ2-1; 12 bases agree with TRBD2. The CDR3 runs to 14 residues. V gave up 3 bases and J gave up 8 bases; unmatched junction bases: 3. Germline loops: CDR1 SGHKS, CDR2 YYEKEE (reference sequence). CDR3 sequence reads: CASSWTSGDHEQFF. CDR3 DNA sequence: TGTGCCAGCAGCTGGACTAGCGGGGACCATGAGCAGTTCTTC.

J is TRBJ2-7 and V is TRBV20-1; maybe TRBD2 (5 bases). The CDR3 has 15 residues. Germline V lookup: CDR1 DFQATT, CDR2 SNEGSKA (reference sequence). Trimming removed 5 bases from V and 0 bases from J, with 17 bases in between. The CDR3 sequence is CSAHERTLSSYEQYF. CDR3 nucleotides: TGCAGTGCTCACGAAAGGACTCTCAGCTCCTACGAGCAGTACTTC.

This clonotype was picked up a small number of times. The chain carries TRBV5-1 and TRBJ2-5; 13 bases are a match to TRBD2. The CDR3 covers 17 residues. After removal of 5 bases from V and 0 bases from J, the junction contained 7 bases not matched to a gene. Germline loops: CDR1 SGHRS, CDR2 YFSETQ. For the CDR3, the DNA is TGCGCCAGCAGTCGGACTAGCGGGGGCCGGTACCAAGAGACCCAGTACTTC. Protein product: CASSRTSGGRYQETQYF.

This clonotype was seen more than once but under ten times. The chain links TRBV4-3 to TRBJ2-1, with 10 bases aligning to TRBD2. After removal of 0 bases from V and 4 bases from J, the junction contained 3 bases not matched to a gene. Germline V gives CDR1 LGHNA, CDR2 YSLEER. The CDR3 is made up of 16 amino acids. CDR3 DNA: TGCGCCAGCAGCCAAGAGCCTAGCGGGGGATACAATGAGCAGTTCTTC. Its protein is CASSQEPSGGYNEQFF.

The chain uses TRBV29-1 and TRBJ2-5, with D perhaps TRBD1 (5 bases). This CDR3 has 12 amino acids. The germline V gene encodes CDR1 SQVTM and CDR2 ANQGSEA. V was shortened by 7 bases and J by 11 bases, with 20 bases between the two germline ends. CDR3 in amino acids: CSAVEQGRWQYF. The CDR3 DNA sequence: TGCAGCGCCGTGGAGCAGGGTCGTTGGCAGTACTTC.

This rearrangement joins TRBV18 to TRBJ1-1; D is ambiguous. Trimming removed 5 bases from V and 0 bases from J, with 13 bases in between. Germline CDR1 reads KGHSH; CDR2 reads LQKENI. This CDR3 contains 15 residues. The CDR3 spells CASSKVPNMNTEAFF. The CDR3 region has the DNA TGTGCCAGCTCAAAGGTCCCAAACATGAACACTGAAGCTTTCTTT.

The chain has TRBV28 and TRBJ2-5; possible D gene TRBD2, 7 bases. V was clipped by 6 bases and J by 11 bases, with 16 bases between them. CDR1 is MDHEN and CDR2 is SYDVKM in the germline V gene. The CDR3 extends over 12 amino acids. Here the CDR3 reads CASRSQGREQYF. The CDR3 DNA reads as TGTGCCAGCAGGTCCCAGGGGAGGGAGCAGTACTTC.

This clonotype appeared many times. V usage is TRBV5-5 and J usage is TRBJ2-7; 7 nucleotides line up with TRBD1. Germline CDR1 SGHKS, CDR2 YYEKEE (reference sequence). Trimming cost V 4 bases and J 4 bases; bases outside gene matches: 8. This CDR3 region has 14 residues. CDR3 protein: CASSPGTDAYEQYF. CDR3 nucleotide sequence: TGTGCCAGCAGCCCGGGGACAGATGCTTACGAGCAGTACTTC.

This clonotype was picked up many times. The chain links TRBV6-5 to TRBJ2-1, with TRBD2 matching over 11 bases. The V gene end was trimmed by 9 bases and the J gene end by 4 bases; junction bases not matched to a gene: 5. CDR1 and CDR2 from the germline V gene are MNHEY and SVGAGI. The CDR3 consists of 14 residues. The CDR3 loop reads CASRLAGLYNEQFF. CDR3 nucleotide sequence: TGTGCCAGTAGACTAGCGGGGCTATACAATGAGCAGTTCTTC.